This TCR beta chain was documented in a study of beta chain features in type 1 diabetes. CDR3 length: 15 residues. From germline, CDR1 is SGHNT and CDR2 YYREEE (reference sequence). V trimming: 3 bases; J trimming: 3 bases; junction bases outside the gene matches: 8. This clone occurred a few times. What it recognizes is unknown. Sorting with CD45RO/CCR7/CD25/CD127/CD95/CD27 yielded naive, central memory, regulatory and stem-like memory CD4+ cells. The study, taken as a whole, reports: In comparison with healthy donors, patients had naive, central memory and Treg TCRB repertoires that appeared more similar. TCRB CDR3s were moderately but significantly shorter in Type 1 diabetes patients in all four CD4+ subsets. Patients with type 1 diabetes showed fewer VDJ junction insertions and more deletions.

Investigators reverse transcribed all isolated RNA, so they sequenced expressed TCRB transcripts. The data were produced by immunoSEQ multiplex PCR, yet TCRdb's version contains in-frame clones alone and is incomplete. The sample yields around 140,000 clones, 9% seen once. The chain is built from TRBV5-4 and TRBJ2-7, with TRBD2 matching 8 bases. This clonotype was obtained from a man aged 25-40 years with type 1 diabetes. The source material was central memory CD4+ T cells from blood. CDR3 amino acids: CASSSKAGAIYEQYF. Here the CDR3 DNA reads TGTGCCAGCAGCTCTAAAGCGGGGGCGATCTACGAGCAGTACTTC.